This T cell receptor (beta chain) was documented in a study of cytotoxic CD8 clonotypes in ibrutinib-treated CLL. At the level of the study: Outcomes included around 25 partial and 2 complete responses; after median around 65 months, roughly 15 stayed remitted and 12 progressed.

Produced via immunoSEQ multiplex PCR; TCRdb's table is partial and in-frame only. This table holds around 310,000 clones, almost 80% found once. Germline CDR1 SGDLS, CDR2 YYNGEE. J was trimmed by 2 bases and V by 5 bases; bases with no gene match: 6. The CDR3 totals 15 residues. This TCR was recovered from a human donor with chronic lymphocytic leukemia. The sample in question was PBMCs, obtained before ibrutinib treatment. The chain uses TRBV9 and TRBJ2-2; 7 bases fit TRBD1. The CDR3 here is CASRADRVNTGELFF. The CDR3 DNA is TGTGCCAGCAGAGCTGACAGGGTAAACACCGGGGAGCTGTTTTTT.